The rows below give T cell receptor beta chains drawn from one sample of a study of PD-1 blockade in mismatch repair-deficient tumors. Sequenced by immunoSEQ multiplex PCR; TCRdb stores in-frame clones only, minus some. The sample includes about 10,000 clones, about 86% of them seen just once. These receptors lack a known antigen. Sequences were derived from cells cultured in vitro, sampled from a patient treated with pembrolizumab. Every receptor here comes from an adult with mismatch repair-deficient cancer. Both conserved end residues are part of each CDR3. The D gene is left open where the match is weak. Not every row has a clone size; where given, it reads once, few, many or a size class.

>.|once|TRBV7-9|TRBJ2-2
TGTGCCAGCAGCCCGTTCGACCCCGGGGAGCTGTTTTTT
CASSPFDPGELFF
>TRBD2|.|TRBV6-1|TRBJ2-2
TGTGCCAGCAGTGGGGGACTAGCTTCCGGGGAGCTGTTTTTT
CASSGGLASGELFF
>TRBD1|once|TRBV5-5|TRBJ1-4
TGTGCCAGCAGCTCGGCCGGAGGGACAGGGGGAGAAAAACTGTTTTTT
CASSSAGGTGGEKLFF
>TRBD1|.|TRBV19|TRBJ1-2
TGTGCCAGTAGTTCTCCGGGACAGGGGTTTGGCTACACCTTC
CASSSPGQGFGYTF
>.|few|TRBV19|TRBJ1-2
TGTGCCACAATACAGGATGTTGGCTATGGCTACACCTTC
CATIQDVGYGYTF
>.|.|TRBV2|TRBJ2-1
TGTGCCAGCAGTGAAGCCGACAATGAGCAGTTCTTC
CASSEADNEQFF
>.|.|TRBV11-2|TRBJ1-2
TGTGCCAGCAGCCCCTTGCGGAGGCTTGTCCGCTATGGCTACACCTTC
CASSPLRRLVRYGYTF
>TRBD1|.|TRBV18|TRBJ1-4
TGTGCCAGCTCAGCGAGGGACAGGGGGCACGAAAAACTGTTTTTT
CASSARDRGHEKLFF
>.|.|TRBV25-1|TRBJ2-1
TGTGCCAGCAGTGGGGGACCGATCCAGTTCTTC
CASSGGPIQFF
>.|.|TRBV9|TRBJ2-3
TGTGCCAGCAGCAGAGACCTCACAGATACGCAGTATTTT
CASSRDLTDTQYF
>.|.|TRBV4-1|TRBJ2-5
TGCGCCAGCAGCCAAGAGGGGCGGGGCACCGAGACCCAGTACTTC
CASSQEGRGTETQYF
>TRBD1|.|TRBV5-1|TRBJ2-7
TGCGCCAGCAGCTTGGTTGCGGGACAGGAGTACGAGCAGTACTTC
CASSLVAGQEYEQYF
>.|.|TRBV7-8|TRBJ2-5
TGTGCCAGCAGCGCGCGGCTGGGGACCCAGTACTTC
CASSARLGTQYF
>.|once|TRBV19|TRBJ2-1
TGTGCCAGTAGTATAAGTGGGTACAATGAGCAGTTCTTC
CASSISGYNEQFF
>.|.|TRBV6-1|TRBJ2-1
TGTGCCAGCATTCTCCGCGAAGGGTACAATGAGCAGTTCTTC
CASILREGYNEQFF
>.|.|TRBV29-1|TRBJ2-7
TGCAGCGTTGAAGGGACCAGCGTGTACGAGCAGTACTTC
CSVEGTSVYEQYF
>.|.|TRBV27|TRBJ2-3
TGTGCCAGCAGTTTACTTCTAGGCACAGATACGCAGTATTTT
CASSLLLGTDTQYF
>.|.|TRBV15|TRBJ2-7
TGTGCCACCAGCAGAGACCCGGCTTTGTGGGAGCAGTACTTC
CATSRDPALWEQYF
>.|few|TRBV29-1|TRBJ1-2
TGCAGCGTTGAAGACAGGGGCGGCTATGGCTACACCTTC
CSVEDRGGYGYTF
>.|few|TRBV27|TRBJ1-6
TGTGCCAGCAGTTTAGGCAGGGAGCTTAATTCACCCCTCCACTTT
CASSLGRELNSPLHF
>TRBD1|.|TRBV18|TRBJ1-1
TGTGCCAGCTCACCACCCGGGACAGGGGCCAGGAACACTGAAGCTTTCTTT
CASSPPGTGARNTEAFF
>.|.|TRBV9|TRBJ1-4
TGTGCCAGCAGCCCAGGGTGGGTGGCAACTAATGAAAAACTGTTTTTT
CASSPGWVATNEKLFF
>TRBD1|once|TRBV6-1|TRBJ1-2
TGTGCCAGCAGGGCGACAGGGGAACGGGGCTACACCTTC
CASRATGERGYTF
>TRBD2|.|TRBV7-2|TRBJ2-3
TGTGCCAGCAGCCCCCGGGCTAGCGGTGCAGATACGCAGTATTTT
CASSPRASGADTQYF
>.|.|TRBV9|TRBJ2-5
TGTGCCAGCAGCGCCGGGAGATATCGAGAGACCCAGTACTTC
CASSAGRYRETQYF
>TRBD1|.|TRBV29-1|TRBJ2-5
TGCAGCGTTGGTGCACAGGGGGGAGAGACCCAGTACTTC
CSVGAQGGETQYF
>TRBD1|.|TRBV27|TRBJ2-2
TGTGCCAGCAGGCTGACAGGGGGAGGCACCGGGGAGCTGTTTTTT
CASRLTGGGTGELFF
>.|few|TRBV25-1|TRBJ2-1
TGTGCCAGCAGTGATATCCAGGGTCACTTCTTC
CASSDIQGHFF
>TRBD2|.|TRBV11-2|TRBJ2-5
TGTGCCAGCAGCGACACCGGACTAGCGGGGCAAGAGACCCAGTACTTC
CASSDTGLAGQETQYF
>.|.|TRBV5-4|TRBJ1-3
TGTGCCAGCAGCTTACCGGGAGCTTCCTCTGGAAACACCATATATTTT
CASSLPGASSGNTIYF
>TRBD1|.|TRBV28|TRBJ2-3
TGTGCCAGCAGTCCGACAGGGTGGACAGATACGCAGTATTTT
CASSPTGWTDTQYF
>TRBD2|.|TRBV6-5|TRBJ2-3
TGTGCCAGCGCGACTAGCAGTCACACAGATACGCAGTATTTT
CASATSSHTDTQYF
>TRBD2|once|TRBV6-8|TRBJ2-2
TGTGCCAGCAGTTGGCCCCGGGTTGATAGCGGGAGGGCCTGGGGCACCGGGGAGCTGTTTTTT
CASSWPRVDSGRAWGTGELFF
>TRBD1|.|TRBV15|TRBJ2-5
TGTGCCACCAGCAGGGACAGGGGGCTGGTCCAAGAGACCCAGTACTTC
CATSRDRGLVQETQYF
>.|.|TRBV6-1|TRBJ2-2
TGTGCCAGCAGTGAAGGGCGCGTAGCGGAATTTAACACCGGGGAGCTGTTTTTT
CASSEGRVAEFNTGELFF
>.|.|TRBV7-9|TRBJ2-1
TGTGCCAGCCCCGCGCCAGGACGGAACTACAATGAGCAGTTCTTC
CASPAPGRNYNEQFF
>TRBD1|.|TRBV7-9|TRBJ1-1
TGTGCCAGCAGCGAACAGGGGGCGTGGAGGGAATGGGACACTGAAGCTTTCTTT
CASSEQGAWREWDTEAFF
>.|.|TRBV6-1|TRBJ2-6
TGTGCCAGCAGTGATGGGGGATCTGGGGCCAACGTCCTGACTTTC
CASSDGGSGANVLTF
>.|.|TRBV15|TRBJ1-1
TGTGCCACCAGCAGAGCACAGGGCGTGGCTGAAGCTTTCTTT
CATSRAQGVAEAFF
>.|.|TRBV4-1|TRBJ1-5
TGCGCCAGCAGCCAAGATAGGCAAGGTTTAGGTCAGCCCCAGCATTTT
CASSQDRQGLGQPQHF
>TRBD2|.|TRBV10-3|TRBJ2-1
TGTGCCATCAGCGAGATTAGCGGGAGGGCCGGGAATGAGCAGTTCTTC
CAISEISGRAGNEQFF
>TRBD2|.|TRBV27|TRBJ2-7
TGTGCCAGCTGGGGACTAGCGGGAGGGGCATCCTACGAGCAGTACTTC
CASWGLAGGASYEQYF
>.|.|TRBV5-4|TRBJ1-5
TGTGCCAGCAGCTTCGAGGGCAATCAGCCCCAGCATTTT
CASSFEGNQPQHF
>TRBD2|.|TRBV28|TRBJ2-7
TGTGCCAGCAGCCCCCTGGAGGGAGGGCCTTCCTACGAGCAGTACTTC
CASSPLEGGPSYEQYF
>.|.|TRBV6-6|TRBJ1-5
TGTGCCAGCAGTTATACAGGGCATTTCTCGGAGCCCCAGCATTTT
CASSYTGHFSEPQHF
>TRBD2|.|TRBV9|TRBJ2-1
TGTGCCAGCAGCGTACCCCTGTTAGGGGGGCTAGCGGGAGAGTCCTACAATGAGCAGTTCTTC
CASSVPLLGGLAGESYNEQFF
>.|.|TRBV6-6|TRBJ1-5
TGTGCCAGCAGTTACGACAGAAATCAGCCCCAGCATTTT
CASSYDRNQPQHF
>.|.|TRBV28|TRBJ1-4
TGTGCCAGCAGTTTGCGAGACATGGAAAAACTGTTTTTT
CASSLRDMEKLFF
>.|few|TRBV7-2|TRBJ1-5
TGTGCCAGCAGCTTAGGTTGGGGGGCAGGTCAGCCCCAGCATTTT
CASSLGWGAGQPQHF
>.|.|TRBV5-1|TRBJ2-7
TGCGCCAGCAGGGAGGGCCTGAACGAGCAGTACTTC
CASREGLNEQYF
>TRBD1|.|TRBV28|TRBJ1-4
TGTGCCAGCAGCCCTCCGGGACAGGGTGAAAAACTGTTTTTT
CASSPPGQGEKLFF
>.|.|TRBV28|TRBJ1-1
TGTGCCAGCAGTTTATCCCCCCTCTTCTCTGAAGCTTTCTTT
CASSLSPLFSEAFF
>.|.|TRBV4-2|TRBJ2-7
TGTGCCAGCAGCCAAGCGGTCTGGGAAGAGCAGTACTTC
CASSQAVWEEQYF
>TRBD1|.|TRBV15|TRBJ2-7
TGTGCCACCAGCAGAGAACAACAGGGGGCCCCCTACTTC
CATSREQQGAPYF
>TRBD1|.|TRBV28|TRBJ2-1
TGTGCCAGCAGTTCCCCCTCAAAAGACAGGGTCGATGAGCAGTTCTTC
CASSSPSKDRVDEQFF
>.|.|TRBV7-8|TRBJ2-6
TGTGCCAGCAGCTTTACTGGGGCCAACGTCCTGACTTTC
CASSFTGANVLTF
>.|.|TRBV9|TRBJ2-3
TGTGCCAGCAGCGTAGAGGGGGCAGATACGCAGTATTTT
CASSVEGADTQYF
>.|.|TRBV5-6|TRBJ2-7
TGTGCCAGCAGCCCCCGTGGGGGTTCCTACGAGCAGTACTTC
CASSPRGGSYEQYF